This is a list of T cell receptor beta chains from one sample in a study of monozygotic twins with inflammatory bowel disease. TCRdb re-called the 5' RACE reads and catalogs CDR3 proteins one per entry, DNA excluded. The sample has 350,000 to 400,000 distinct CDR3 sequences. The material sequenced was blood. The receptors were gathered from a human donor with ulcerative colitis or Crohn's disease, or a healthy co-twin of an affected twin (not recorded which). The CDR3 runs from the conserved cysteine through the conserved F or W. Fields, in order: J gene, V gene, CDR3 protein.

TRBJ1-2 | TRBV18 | CASSPMETGASIRGYGYTF
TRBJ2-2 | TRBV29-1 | CSVEAETGELFF
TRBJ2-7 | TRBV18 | CASSLGGIGYEQYF
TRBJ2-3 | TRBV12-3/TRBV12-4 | CASSRTSTRDTQYF
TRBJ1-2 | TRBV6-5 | CASRKGVNYGYTF
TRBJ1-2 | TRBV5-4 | CASSEGYGYTF
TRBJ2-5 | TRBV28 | CASSLGSAQETQYF
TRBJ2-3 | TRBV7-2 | CAGSLRSTQYF
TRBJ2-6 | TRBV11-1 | CASSPTPGQALAHSGANVLTF
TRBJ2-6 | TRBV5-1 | CASSSDPSSGANVLTF
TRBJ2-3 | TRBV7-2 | CASSLAGGGDTQYF
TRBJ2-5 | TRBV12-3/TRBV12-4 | CASSLRGFQETQYF
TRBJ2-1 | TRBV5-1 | CASRPPSGGSYNEQFF
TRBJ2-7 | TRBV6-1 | CASSHTPGDYRNF
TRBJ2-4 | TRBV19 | CASMPRLSITKNIQYF
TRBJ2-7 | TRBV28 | CASSLPGPVMEQYF
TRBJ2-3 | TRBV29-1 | CSVVPDRGEGTDTQYF
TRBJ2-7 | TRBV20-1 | CSASRAGGILYEQYF
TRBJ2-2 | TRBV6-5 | CASSYDRANTGELFF
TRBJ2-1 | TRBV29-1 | CSVESPSAEQFF
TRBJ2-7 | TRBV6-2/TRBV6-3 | CASRSGQGVTYEQYF
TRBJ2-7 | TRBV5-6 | CASSLQRYYEQYF
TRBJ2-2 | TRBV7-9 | CAGIGTANTGELFF
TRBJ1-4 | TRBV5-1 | CASSRTAQPTNEKLFF
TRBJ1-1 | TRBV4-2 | CASSQDSGSRDEAFF
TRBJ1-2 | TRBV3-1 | CASSQGKGARAGYAF
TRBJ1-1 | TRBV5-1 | CASSIGQGTEAFF
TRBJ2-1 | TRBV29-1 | CSAIRGGSNEQFF
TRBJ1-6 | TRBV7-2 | CASSLGDSYNSPLHF
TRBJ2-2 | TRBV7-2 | CASTPGGQTTGELFF
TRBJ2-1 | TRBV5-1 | CASSLGGGIPPGYNEQFF
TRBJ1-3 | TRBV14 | CASSHLGQIGNTIYF